This T cell receptor beta chain emerged from a study of cytomegalovirus exposure and HLA in healthy donors. Regarding the study as a whole: In the analysis, some V segments, TRBV6-2 and TRBV6-3 included, were excluded as indistinguishable. Cytomegalovirus-associated status was assigned to about 160 TCR beta chains.

Trimming stripped 6 bases from V and 5 bases from J, with 16 bases between. This CDR3 is built from 14 residues. Germline-derived CDR1 and CDR2 are MDHEN and SYDVKM. Notes on this clone: Its antigen is unidentified.

Primers for the PCR totalled 60 Vbeta and 13 Jbeta. The protocol was immunoSEQ multiplex PCR, while the TCRdb copy is restricted to in-frame clones and leaves out a portion. The repertoire holds about 150,000 clones, with roughly 82% as singletons. The rearrangement joins TRBV28 to TRBJ2-5; TRBD1 might be the D (6 bases). This TCR came from a man aged 25 to 40 in good health and CMV-seronegative. Sequenced: PBMCs. As DNA, the CDR3 is TGTGCCAGCAGACTTGCCGGAGACAGGGAGACCCAGTACTTC. Translating it yields CASRLAGDRETQYF.